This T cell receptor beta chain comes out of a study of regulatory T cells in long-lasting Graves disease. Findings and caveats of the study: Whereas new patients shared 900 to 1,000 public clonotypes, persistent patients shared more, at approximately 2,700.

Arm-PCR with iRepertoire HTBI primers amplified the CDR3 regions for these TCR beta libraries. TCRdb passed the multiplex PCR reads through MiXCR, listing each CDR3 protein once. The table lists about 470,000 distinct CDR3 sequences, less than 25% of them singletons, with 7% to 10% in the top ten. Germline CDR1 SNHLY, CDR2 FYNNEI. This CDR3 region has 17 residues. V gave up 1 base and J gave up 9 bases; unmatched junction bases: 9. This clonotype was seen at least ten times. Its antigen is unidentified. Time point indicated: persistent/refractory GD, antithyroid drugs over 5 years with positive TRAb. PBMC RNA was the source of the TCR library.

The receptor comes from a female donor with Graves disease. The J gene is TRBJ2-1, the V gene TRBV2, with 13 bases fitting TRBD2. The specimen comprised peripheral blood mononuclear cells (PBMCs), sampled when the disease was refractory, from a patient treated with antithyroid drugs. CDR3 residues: CASSEETPGLAGSEQFF. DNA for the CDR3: TGTGCCAGCAGTGAAGAGACCCCGGGACTAGCGGGAAGTGAGCAGTTCTTC.